This T cell receptor beta chain was retrieved from a study of T cell responses to AZD1222 COVID-19 vaccine. This clone was recorded once. The antigen remains undetermined. Sequencing was performed with immunoSEQ multiplex PCR; in TCRdb, only in-frame clones are kept and a portion is missing. Of 120,000 to 150,000 clones in the sample, nearly 90% were seen once. Trimming took 7 bases from V and 4 from J, leaving 19 bases between them. Looked up from germline, CDR1 is MNHEY and CDR2 is SVGAGI. The CDR3 has 15 amino acids. Broader study findings: No repertoire was sampled before or during the peak T cell response, only after it. Reportedly, nearly half the spike-specific TCRs target unmutated variant regions. Spike regions recognized by vaccine-associated CD4 TCRs spanned the protein, led by 160-218 and 743-854. The study identified only 6 or 7 AZD1222 recipients as seropositive at baseline.

This clonotype was obtained from an adult who received the MenACWY meningococcal vaccine as a control. The sample in question was peripheral blood, obtained 28 days after the second dose of the MenACWY control vaccine. This sequence joins TRBV6-5 and TRBJ1-2; a weak D match, TRBD1 (5 bases). CDR3 protein: CASILGPSGRYGYTF. In DNA, the CDR3 is TGTGCCAGCATATTAGGCCCATCAGGGCGCTATGGCTACACCTTC.